These 19 T cell receptor beta chains originate from one sample sequenced in a study of shared clonotypes between healthy human individuals. Data came from immunoSEQ multiplex PCR; TCRdb stores just in-frame clones and leaves some out. This sample has under 600,000 clones, with approximately 95% found just once. Sequencing input: naive CD4+ T cells sorted from blood. Subset reported: CD45RA+ positively selected. The receptors were sampled from a woman between 25 and 40 years old in good health.

The chain has TRBV7-2 and TRBJ2-1, with 7 bases fitting TRBD2. This CDR3 has 16 residues. Per germline, CDR1 SGHTA and CDR2 FQGNSA. The junction had 2 bases not matched to a gene; V was cut back by 0 bases and J by 0 bases. DNA for the CDR3: TGTGCCAGCAGCTTAGCAGCGGGGCCCTCCTACAATGAGCAGTTCTTC. Its translation is CASSLAAGPSYNEQFF.

The chain is built from TRBV7-6 and TRBJ1-2, with a weak D call TRBD1 (5 bases). The V end lost 5 bases, the J end lost 0 bases, and 13 bases lay between the germline ends. The CDR3 has 15 residues. Germline V gene lookup returns CDR1 SGHVS and CDR2 FNYEAQ. The CDR3 DNA is TGTGCCAGCAGCACCACGGGGCGAGCTAACTATGGCTACACCTTC. It codes for CASSTTGRANYGYTF.

This chain uses TRBV5-1 with TRBJ1-3; D remains ambiguous. From germline, CDR1 is SGHRS and CDR2 YFSETQ. V was pared by 7 bases and J by 4 bases, with 15 bases between. The CDR3 consists of 14 residues. The CDR3 bases are TGCGCCAGCGCATTTGGGATCCCCGGAAACACCATATATTTT. Amino acid sequence: CASAFGIPGNTIYF.

The chain combines TRBV5-1 with TRBJ2-3; D unclear. The V gene lost 2 bases and the J gene lost 2 bases, with 9 bases spanning the gap. The CDR3 totals 14 residues. Germline lookup yields CDR1 SGHRS and CDR2 YFSETQ. CDR3 amino acids: CASSFSGNTDTQYF. The CDR3 nucleotides are TGCGCCAGCAGCTTCTCTGGTAACACAGATACGCAGTATTTT. The variable domain in full, with the rest retrieved from reference TRBV5-1 and TRBJ2-3, is KAGVTQTPRYLIKTRGQQVTLSCSPISGHRSVSWYQQTPGQGLQFLFEYFSETQRNKGNFPGRFSGRQFSNSRSEMNVSTLELGDSALYLCASSFSGNTDTQYFGPGTRLTVL.

This clone has only a few counts. Other DNA sequences in the same sample also yield this CDR3. V usage is TRBV19 and J usage is TRBJ1-2; D unresolved. This CDR3 comprises 13 residues. V lost 1 base, J lost 2 bases, and 5 bases lay in between. The germline gives CDR1 LNHDA, CDR2 SQIVND (reference sequence). The CDR3, as DNA: TGTGCCAGTAGTATAGGAGGGAACTATGGCTACACCTTC. It codes for CASSIGGNYGYTF.

On this clone itself: The identical CDR3 is also encoded by other nucleotide sequences in the sample. This chain connects TRBV5-6 to TRBJ1-1; the D is unclear. Germline-derived CDR1 and CDR2 are SGHDT and YYEEEE. V lost 0 bases and J 1 base, leaving 4 bases between the germline ends. CDR3 length: 13 amino acids. The CDR3: CASSLDPNTEAFF. The CDR3 DNA reads as TGTGCCAGCAGCTTGGACCCGAACACTGAAGCTTTCTTT.

The chain combines TRBV7-2 with TRBJ2-7; a weak D match, TRBD2 (6 bases). Germline-derived CDR1 and CDR2 are SGHTA and FQGNSA. Trimming took off 4 bases at V and 5 bases at J, with 15 bases between the two ends. This CDR3 has 14 residues. CDR3 region: CASSSWQGGDEQYF. CDR3 coding DNA: TGTGCCAGCAGCTCCTGGCAGGGAGGCGACGAGCAGTACTTC.

The genes are TRBV20-1 and TRBJ2-1; 7 bases line up with TRBD2. Looked up from germline, CDR1 is DFQATT and CDR2 is SNEGSKA (reference sequence). V shed 8 bases, J shed 8 bases, and the junction held 6 bases outside the gene matches. This CDR3 region has 11 residues. The CDR3 here is CSPRLAYEQFF. The DNA for the CDR3 is TGCAGTCCCAGACTAGCATATGAGCAGTTCTTC.

DNA of the CDR3: TGTGCCAGTAGTATCCAGGGTCACGGGGAGCTGTTTTTT. This codes for CASSIQGHGELFF. The chain recombines TRBV19 with TRBJ2-2; D perhaps matches TRBD1 (5 bases). CDR1 and CDR2 from the germline V gene are LNHDA and SQIVND (reference sequence). With 3 bases removed from V and 7 bases from J, the gap between germline ends came to 9 bases. The CDR3 totals 13 residues.

The V and J genes are TRBV7-9 and TRBJ1-3; no reliable D call. Germline V gene sequence: CDR1 SEHNR, CDR2 FQNEAQ (reference sequence). The CDR3 sequence is 16 residues long. Trimming took 5 bases from V and 0 from J, leaving 14 bases between them. CDR3 nucleotides: TGTGCCAGCAGCGTCGAAAGGACGGTCTCTGGAAACACCATATATTTT. Residues: CASSVERTVSGNTIYF.

The V gene is TRBV7-2, the J gene TRBJ2-5; D might be TRBD2 (5 bases). The J call may be mistaken, given a closer DNA end match to TRBJ2-7. The germline V gene has CDR1 SGHTA and CDR2 FQGNSA. The CDR3 covers 17 residues. Here the CDR3 reads CASSPGLLRDSSYEQYF. Here the CDR3 DNA reads TGTGCCAGCAGCCCCGGGCTGCTCCGGGATAGCTCCTACGAGCAGTACTTC.

CDR3 coding DNA: TGTGCCAGCAGCCAACACACAGATACGCAGTATTTT. It is translated as CASSQHTDTQYF. The V call is TRBV11-3, the J call TRBJ2-3, with D unclear. Germline V lookup: CDR1 SGHNT, CDR2 YENEEA. Between the trimmed V and J ends, which lost 5 bases and 2 bases, there was a span of 5 bases. This CDR3 is built from 12 residues. Together with reference TRBV11-3 and TRBJ2-3, the CDR3 gives the full variable domain: EAGVVQSPRYKIIEKKQPVAFWCNPISGHNTLYWYLQNLGQGPELLIRYENEEAVDDSQLPKDRFSAERLKGVDSTLKIQPAELGDSAVYLCASSQHTDTQYFGPGTRLTVL.

The CDR3 sequence: CASSRLGQTYNEQFF. The CDR3 DNA follows: TGTGCCAGCAGCCGCCTGGGACAGACCTACAATGAGCAGTTCTTC. The chain carries TRBV7-6 and TRBJ2-1, with 7 bases that match TRBD1. Unmatched junction bases numbered 6, after V lost 5 bases and J lost 2 bases. Germline loops: CDR1 SGHVS, CDR2 FNYEAQ. This CDR3 spans 15 amino acids. Looking up the rest from reference TRBV7-6 and TRBJ2-1 gives the full variable domain: GAGVSQSPRYKVTKRGQDVALRCDPISGHVSLYWYRQALGQGPEFLTYFNYEAQQDKSGLPNDRFSAERPEGSISTLTIQRTEQRDSAMYRCASSRLGQTYNEQFFGPGTRLTVL.

As concerns this clone: In the same sample, other DNA sequences code for this CDR3. The V gene is TRBV18, the J gene TRBJ2-7, with D uncertain. V lost 0 bases to trimming and J lost 3 bases, with 6 bases between them. This CDR3 region has 13 residues. The germline gives CDR1 KGHSH, CDR2 LQKENI. The CDR3 loop reads CASSPPSLYEQYF. The CDR3 DNA sequence: TGTGCCAGCTCACCACCTAGCCTCTACGAGCAGTACTTC.

V is TRBV5-6 and J is TRBJ2-7; 13 bases agree with TRBD2. Unmatched junction bases numbered 11, after V lost 4 bases and J lost 7 bases. This CDR3 has 16 amino acids. The germline gives CDR1 SGHDT, CDR2 YYEEEE. The CDR3: CASSVPTSGRAMEQYF. CDR3 DNA: TGTGCCAGCAGCGTTCCCACTAGCGGGAGGGCGATGGAGCAGTACTTC.

V usage is TRBV6-5 and J usage is TRBJ1-2; D gene unclear. Trimming took off 0 bases at V and 1 base at J, with 3 bases between the two ends. The germline V gene has CDR1 MNHEY and CDR2 SVGAGI. There are 13 residues in the CDR3. The CDR3 loop reads CASSYSDNYGYTF. CDR3 in DNA: TGTGCCAGCAGTTACTCGGATAACTATGGCTACACCTTC.

V gene TRBV2 combines with J gene TRBJ1-4, with 8 bases lining up with TRBD1. This CDR3 has 14 residues. Per the germline V gene, CDR1 is SNHLY and CDR2 is FYNNEI. Trimming cost V 6 bases and J 5 bases; bases outside gene matches: 5. The chain's CDR3 is CASRNGTGNEKLFF. The DNA for the CDR3 is TGTGCCAGCAGAAACGGGACAGGCAATGAAAAACTGTTTTTT. Using reference TRBV2 and TRBJ1-4 for the parts outside the CDR3, the full variable domain is EPEVTQTPSHQVTQMGQEVILRCVPISNHLYFYWYRQILGQKVEFLVSFYNNEISEKSEIFDDQFSVERPDGSNFTLKIRSTKLEDSAMYFCASRNGTGNEKLFFGSGTQLSVL.

The chain combines TRBV30 with TRBJ1-3; D may be TRBD1 (5 bases). CDR1 GTSNPN and CDR2 SVGIG come from the germline V gene (reference sequence). There are 14 residues in the CDR3. Deletions cut 7 bases from V and 0 bases from J, with 13 bases between. The CDR3 loop reads CASGEGYSGNTIYF. Written as DNA, the CDR3 is TGTGCCTCCGGGGAGGGGTACTCTGGAAACACCATATATTTT. Looking up the rest from reference TRBV30 and TRBJ1-3 gives the full variable domain: SQTIHQWPATLVQPVGSPLSLECTVEGTSNPNLYWYRQAAGRGLQLLFYSVGIGQISSEVPQNLSASRPQDRQFILSSKKLLLSDSGFYLCASGEGYSGNTIYFGEGSWLTVV.

The chain couples TRBV25-1 to TRBJ2-6; 7 nucleotides line up with TRBD1. Losses at the gene ends were 4 bases for V and 1 base for J; bases not matched to a gene: 7. The CDR3 sequence is 17 residues long. Germline lookup yields CDR1 MGHDK and CDR2 SYGVNS. The chain's CDR3 is CASSAPRGPSGANVLTF. CDR3 nucleotide sequence: TGTGCCAGCAGTGCGCCGAGGGGGCCGTCTGGGGCCAACGTCCTGACTTTC.